Listed below are T cell receptor beta chains from one sample, sequenced in a study of blood T cell repertoires in COVID-19. Profiled with immunoSEQ multiplex PCR; TCRdb holds only in-frame clones, not every one. The sample consists of roughly 24,000 clones, around 83% of them appearing once. The specimen was peripheral blood. The receptor source for this set is a man between 65 and 85 years old with acute or convalescent COVID-19. Both conserved end residues are part of each CDR3. A D gene is named only where the DNA matches it firmly. Some rows mark clone size as missing; the rest say once, few, many or name a class of expanded clone.

v_gene: TRBV30
abundance: NA
j_gene: TRBJ2-7
d_gene: TRBD1
CDR3aa: CAWGRDREDEQYF
CDR3nt: TGTGCCTGGGGGCGGGACAGGGAGGACGAGCAGTACTTC

v_gene: TRBV6-2/TRBV6-3
abundance: few
j_gene: TRBJ1-2
d_gene: TRBD1
CDR3aa: CASSHDPDRGGGYTF
CDR3nt: TGTGCCAGCAGCCACGACCCGGACAGGGGAGGTGGCTACACCTTC

v_gene: TRBV24-1
abundance: NA
j_gene: TRBJ2-3
d_gene: TRBD1
CDR3aa: CATSDSTGSLTDTQYF
CDR3nt: TGTGCCACCAGTGACTCGACAGGGTCCCTCACAGATACGCAGTATTTT

v_gene: TRBV30
abundance: NA
j_gene: TRBJ2-7
d_gene: TRBD2
CDR3aa: CAWRTDSPGLATEQYF
CDR3nt: TGTGCCTGGAGGACCGACTCGCCGGGACTAGCAACGGAGCAGTACTTC

v_gene: TRBV9
abundance: NA
j_gene: TRBJ1-2
d_gene: TRBD1
CDR3aa: CASSAPLVQGAGYTF
CDR3nt: TGTGCCAGCAGCGCGCCCCTGGTACAGGGGGCGGGCTACACCTTC

v_gene: TRBV5-5
abundance: few
j_gene: TRBJ2-1
d_gene: NA
CDR3aa: CASSGGPLGFF
CDR3nt: TGTGCCAGCAGCGGAGGACCCCTGGGATTCTTC

v_gene: TRBV5-4
abundance: NA
j_gene: TRBJ2-1
d_gene: NA
CDR3aa: CASSFYTRAGNEQFF
CDR3nt: TGTGCCAGCAGCTTTTATACGCGGGCAGGCAATGAGCAGTTCTTC

v_gene: TRBV11-3
abundance: NA
j_gene: TRBJ2-7
d_gene: TRBD1
CDR3aa: CASSSEGGYGNEQYF
CDR3nt: TGTGCCAGCAGCTCAGAAGGGGGCTACGGGAACGAGCAGTACTTC

v_gene: TRBV4-2
abundance: NA
j_gene: TRBJ1-1
d_gene: NA
CDR3aa: CASSQFVRGAEAFF
CDR3nt: TGTGCCAGCAGCCAGTTCGTTAGGGGTGCTGAAGCTTTCTTT

v_gene: TRBV7-2
abundance: NA
j_gene: TRBJ2-7
d_gene: TRBD1
CDR3aa: CASSEVGTGVAEQYF
CDR3nt: TGTGCCAGCAGCGAGGTGGGGACAGGGGTAGCCGAGCAGTACTTC

v_gene: TRBV7-2
abundance: NA
j_gene: TRBJ2-1
d_gene: TRBD2
CDR3aa: CASSRTTSGVSYNEQFF
CDR3nt: TGTGCCAGCAGCCGGACGACTAGCGGGGTCTCCTACAATGAGCAGTTCTTC

v_gene: TRBV30
abundance: NA
j_gene: TRBJ1-5
d_gene: TRBD1
CDR3aa: CAWSGGQGMGNQPQHF
CDR3nt: TGTGCCTGGAGTGGGGGACAGGGGATGGGGAATCAGCCCCAGCATTTT

v_gene: TRBV11-2
abundance: NA
j_gene: TRBJ1-2
d_gene: TRBD1
CDR3aa: CASGSRGVGYTF
CDR3nt: TGTGCCAGCGGAAGCAGGGGGGTCGGCTACACCTTC

v_gene: TRBV4-1
abundance: NA
j_gene: TRBJ2-3
d_gene: NA
CDR3aa: CASSQLARDTQYF
CDR3nt: TGCGCCAGCAGCCAACTAGCCCGAGATACGCAGTATTTT

v_gene: TRBV5-1
abundance: NA
j_gene: TRBJ1-6
d_gene: NA
CDR3aa: CASSLAGSRWNSPLHF
CDR3nt: TGCGCCAGCAGCTTGGCGGGGAGTCGGTGGAATTCACCCCTCCACTTT

v_gene: TRBV5-1
abundance: NA
j_gene: TRBJ1-1
d_gene: NA
CDR3aa: CASTPSRARGEAFF
CDR3nt: TGCGCCAGCACTCCCAGTAGGGCGAGGGGGGAAGCTTTCTTT

v_gene: TRBV7-2
abundance: NA
j_gene: TRBJ2-4
d_gene: NA
CDR3aa: CASSLHGTAGIQYF
CDR3nt: TGTGCCAGCAGCCTACACGGGACAGCGGGCATTCAGTACTTC

v_gene: TRBV10-3
abundance: few
j_gene: TRBJ1-2
d_gene: NA
CDR3aa: CAISEDRREGYQGAYGYTF
CDR3nt: TGTGCCATCAGCGAGGACCGGAGGGAGGGGTATCAAGGGGCTTATGGCTACACCTTC

v_gene: TRBV6-5
abundance: once
j_gene: TRBJ2-2
d_gene: NA
CDR3aa: CASIPTTTGELFF
CDR3nt: TGTGCCAGCATCCCTACTACCACCGGGGAGCTGTTTTTT

v_gene: TRBV11-1
abundance: NA
j_gene: TRBJ1-1
d_gene: NA
CDR3aa: CASSRIGGNTEAFF
CDR3nt: TGTGCCAGCAGCCGGATCGGGGGGAACACTGAAGCTTTCTTT

v_gene: TRBV18
abundance: NA
j_gene: TRBJ2-3
d_gene: NA
CDR3aa: CASSPPTRTDTQYF
CDR3nt: TGTGCCAGCTCACCCCCGACTCGAACAGATACGCAGTATTTT

v_gene: TRBV11-2
abundance: NA
j_gene: TRBJ1-1
d_gene: NA
CDR3aa: CASSLVMNTEAFF
CDR3nt: TGTGCCAGCAGCTTAGTTATGAACACTGAAGCTTTCTTT

v_gene: TRBV5-5
abundance: NA
j_gene: TRBJ1-4
d_gene: TRBD1
CDR3aa: CASSLGQGEKLFF
CDR3nt: TGTGCCAGCAGCCTAGGACAGGGGGAAAAACTGTTTTTT

v_gene: TRBV6-2/TRBV6-3
abundance: NA
j_gene: TRBJ1-5
d_gene: NA
CDR3aa: CASSKLGTIMDQPQHF
CDR3nt: TGTGCCAGCAGTAAGTTGGGGACTATCATGGATCAGCCCCAGCATTTT

v_gene: TRBV30
abundance: NA
j_gene: TRBJ2-1
d_gene: NA
CDR3aa: CAWSVPGGNEQFF
CDR3nt: TGTGCCTGGAGTGTCCCGGGTGGAAATGAGCAGTTCTTC

v_gene: TRBV9
abundance: NA
j_gene: TRBJ2-1
d_gene: TRBD2
CDR3aa: CASSVSVARGNEQFF
CDR3nt: TGTGCCAGCAGCGTGAGTGTCGCGCGGGGGAATGAGCAGTTCTTC

v_gene: TRBV7-9
abundance: once
j_gene: TRBJ1-1
d_gene: TRBD1
CDR3aa: CASSLTGTNTEAFF
CDR3nt: TGTGCCAGCAGCTTGACAGGGACGAACACTGAAGCTTTCTTT

v_gene: TRBV5-1
abundance: NA
j_gene: TRBJ2-7
d_gene: TRBD1
CDR3aa: CASGAGGPDEQYF
CDR3nt: TGCGCCAGCGGGGCAGGGGGCCCCGACGAGCAGTACTTC

v_gene: TRBV4-1
abundance: NA
j_gene: TRBJ1-3
d_gene: NA
CDR3aa: CASSQGSHSDSPSGNTIYF
CDR3nt: TGCGCCAGCAGCCAAGGTTCCCATAGCGACTCGCCCTCTGGAAACACCATATATTTT

v_gene: TRBV6-5
abundance: NA
j_gene: TRBJ1-4
d_gene: TRBD1
CDR3aa: CASSSPGQNNEKLFF
CDR3nt: TGTGCCAGCAGTAGCCCGGGACAGAATAATGAAAAACTGTTTTTT

v_gene: TRBV5-6
abundance: NA
j_gene: TRBJ1-6
d_gene: TRBD1
CDR3aa: CASSLAGTGNSPLHF
CDR3nt: TGTGCCAGCAGCTTGGCGGGGACAGGGAATTCACCCCTCCACTTT

v_gene: TRBV7-2
abundance: NA
j_gene: TRBJ2-7
d_gene: NA
CDR3aa: CASSLDGRTDEQYF
CDR3nt: TGTGCCAGCAGCTTAGACGGGAGAACCGACGAGCAGTACTTC

v_gene: TRBV7-9
abundance: NA
j_gene: TRBJ1-1
d_gene: NA
CDR3aa: CASSLEQVGAFF
CDR3nt: TGTGCCAGCAGCTTAGAACAGGTAGGGGCTTTCTTT

v_gene: TRBV9
abundance: NA
j_gene: TRBJ2-3
d_gene: NA
CDR3aa: CASSVVGGDTDTQYF
CDR3nt: TGTGCCAGCAGCGTAGTGGGGGGAGACACAGATACGCAGTATTTT

v_gene: TRBV5-4
abundance: NA
j_gene: TRBJ2-7
d_gene: TRBD2
CDR3aa: CASSPYSGRAYEQYF
CDR3nt: TGTGCCAGCAGCCCTTATAGCGGGAGAGCTTACGAGCAGTACTTC

v_gene: TRBV2
abundance: NA
j_gene: TRBJ1-4
d_gene: TRBD1
CDR3aa: CASSRQGTNEKLFF
CDR3nt: TGTGCCAGCAGTCGACAGGGAACTAATGAAAAACTGTTTTTT

v_gene: TRBV15
abundance: NA
j_gene: TRBJ1-5
d_gene: NA
CDR3aa: CATSREGGVTQPQHF
CDR3nt: TGTGCCACCAGCAGAGAGGGGGGTGTAACTCAGCCCCAGCATTTT

v_gene: TRBV3-1/TRBV3-2
abundance: NA
j_gene: TRBJ1-1
d_gene: NA
CDR3aa: CASSQVPGFRSYTEAFF
CDR3nt: TGTGCCAGCAGCCAAGTTCCAGGGTTTCGTTCCTACACTGAAGCTTTCTTT

v_gene: TRBV27
abundance: NA
j_gene: TRBJ1-5
d_gene: NA
CDR3aa: CASSFGGQDSSNQPQHF
CDR3nt: TGTGCCAGCAGTTTTGGAGGCCAGGACTCGAGCAATCAGCCCCAGCATTTT

v_gene: TRBV11-2
abundance: NA
j_gene: TRBJ1-4
d_gene: TRBD1
CDR3aa: CASNGQGTKLFF
CDR3nt: TGTGCCAGCAACGGACAGGGTACAAAACTGTTTTTT

v_gene: TRBV6-1
abundance: once
j_gene: TRBJ1-1
d_gene: NA
CDR3aa: CASSEFGAGRDAFF
CDR3nt: TGTGCCAGCAGTGAATTTGGGGCGGGGCGGGACGCTTTCTTT

v_gene: TRBV12-3/TRBV12-4
abundance: NA
j_gene: TRBJ2-7
d_gene: NA
CDR3aa: CASSLWQNEQYF
CDR3nt: TGTGCCAGCAGTTTGTGGCAGAACGAGCAGTACTTC

v_gene: TRBV19
abundance: NA
j_gene: TRBJ2-1
d_gene: TRBD2
CDR3aa: CASTLAGANEQFF
CDR3nt: TGTGCCAGTACCTTAGCGGGGGCCAATGAGCAGTTCTTC

v_gene: TRBV28
abundance: once
j_gene: TRBJ2-4
d_gene: NA
CDR3aa: CASTQSPGKIAKNIQYF
CDR3nt: TGTGCCAGCACTCAAAGCCCAGGGAAAATAGCCAAAAACATTCAGTACTTC

v_gene: TRBV29-1
abundance: NA
j_gene: TRBJ2-7
d_gene: NA
CDR3aa: CSVEEVTGQAYEQYF
CDR3nt: TGCAGCGTTGAAGAAGTTACGGGACAAGCCTACGAGCAGTACTTC

v_gene: TRBV10-1
abundance: NA
j_gene: TRBJ2-5
d_gene: NA
CDR3aa: CASSTGIQETQYF
CDR3nt: TGCGCCAGCTCGACCGGGATCCAAGAGACCCAGTACTTC

v_gene: TRBV5-8
abundance: few
j_gene: TRBJ1-1
d_gene: NA
CDR3aa: CASSYTQHKNTEAFF
CDR3nt: TGTGCCAGCAGCTACACCCAACATAAGAACACTGAAGCTTTCTTT

v_gene: TRBV29-1
abundance: few
j_gene: TRBJ1-2
d_gene: NA
CDR3aa: CSVVGLMYGYTF
CDR3nt: TGCAGCGTTGTTGGGCTTATGTATGGCTACACCTTC

v_gene: TRBV12-3/TRBV12-4
abundance: NA
j_gene: TRBJ2-7
d_gene: NA
CDR3aa: CATVGQISYEQYF
CDR3nt: TGTGCCACCGTTGGACAGATCTCCTACGAGCAGTACTTC

v_gene: TRBV3-1/TRBV3-2
abundance: once
j_gene: TRBJ1-1
d_gene: NA
CDR3aa: CASTTTLMNTEAFF
CDR3nt: TGTGCCAGCACTACGACACTCATGAACACTGAAGCTTTCTTT

v_gene: TRBV3-1/TRBV3-2
abundance: once
j_gene: TRBJ1-5
d_gene: NA
CDR3aa: CASSHQGLEQPQHF
CDR3nt: TGTGCCAGCAGCCACCAGGGTTTAGAGCAGCCCCAGCATTTT

v_gene: TRBV11-2
abundance: NA
j_gene: TRBJ2-3
d_gene: TRBD2
CDR3aa: CASSVLAGVGDTQYF
CDR3nt: TGTGCCAGCAGCGTCCTAGCGGGAGTGGGAGATACGCAGTATTTT

v_gene: TRBV5-1
abundance: NA
j_gene: TRBJ2-2
d_gene: TRBD2
CDR3aa: CASSLASGGAGELFF
CDR3nt: TGCGCCAGCAGCTTGGCTAGCGGGGGGGCCGGGGAGCTGTTTTTT

v_gene: TRBV6-2/TRBV6-3
abundance: NA
j_gene: TRBJ2-2
d_gene: TRBD2
CDR3aa: CASSYLSSGSIWDTGELFF
CDR3nt: TGTGCCAGCAGTTACTTGTCTAGCGGGAGTATCTGGGACACCGGGGAGCTGTTTTTT

v_gene: TRBV27
abundance: NA
j_gene: TRBJ2-7
d_gene: TRBD1
CDR3aa: CASRKTTGSAYEQYF
CDR3nt: TGTGCCAGCCGAAAAACGACAGGGTCGGCTTACGAGCAGTACTTC

v_gene: TRBV19
abundance: NA
j_gene: TRBJ1-5
d_gene: NA
CDR3aa: CASSGLIVQLNQPQHF
CDR3nt: TGTGCCAGTAGTGGACTGATCGTACAGCTAAATCAGCCCCAGCATTTT

v_gene: TRBV15
abundance: NA
j_gene: TRBJ2-7
d_gene: NA
CDR3aa: CATSRGMDSNYEQYF
CDR3nt: TGTGCCACCAGCAGAGGGATGGACAGCAACTACGAGCAGTACTTC

v_gene: TRBV23-1
abundance: NA
j_gene: TRBJ1-1
d_gene: TRBD1
CDR3aa: CASYRGSLGTEAFF
CDR3nt: TGCGCGAGTTACAGGGGTTCCTTGGGCACTGAAGCTTTCTTT

v_gene: TRBV30
abundance: NA
j_gene: TRBJ1-1
d_gene: NA
CDR3aa: CAWSPGQNTEAFF
CDR3nt: TGTGCCTGGAGCCCGGGTCAGAACACTGAAGCTTTCTTT